A selection of T cell receptor beta chains follows, all from one sample in a study of blood T cell repertoires in COVID-19. TCRdb's copy holds only in-frame clones and misses some; the assay was immunoSEQ multiplex PCR. The data hold 93,000 or so clones, with roughly 82% observed a single time. The source material was peripheral blood. The receptors originated from a human donor in a cohort sampled during active COVID-19. Each CDR3 is given without its conserved first and last residue. The order of the fields is V gene, CDR3 protein.

V: TRBV19; CDR3: ATRPGLAGAGRDTQY
V: TRBV5-5; CDR3: ASSLGRSFYEQY
V: TRBV19; CDR3: ASSPAPLAGEARPYEQY
V: TRBV27; CDR3: ASSEQTNQPQH
V: TRBV6-6; CDR3: ASSYGEGSGGYT
V: TRBV5-7; CDR3: ASRREPGQSTDTQY
V: TRBV6-5; CDR3: ASRTSGGSQPQH
V: TRBV29-1; CDR3: STRQGTYTGELF
V: TRBV5-5; CDR3: ASSLGTGTGNKETQY
V: TRBV5-6; CDR3: ASSPRQGPSYEQY
V: TRBV5-1; CDR3: ATRKGGESEAF
V: TRBV11-3; CDR3: ASSSGQAGGYT
V: TRBV5-1; CDR3: ASSFRQQSTDTQY
V: TRBV3-1/TRBV3-2; CDR3: ASSRGTGFGQPQH
V: TRBV6-4; CDR3: ASSAIGQYSPLH
V: TRBV7-8; CDR3: ASSPAGGGAGLNEQF
V: TRBV2; CDR3: ASILAGGRGIQY
V: TRBV30; CDR3: AWDDRGSQPQH
V: TRBV18; CDR3: ASSPGQGNSNQPQH
V: TRBV19; CDR3: ASSIDRVGTEAF
V: TRBV24-1; CDR3: ATSDPRVDGTGPDTQY
V: TRBV5-1; CDR3: ASSLTSGGDYGYT
V: TRBV6-5; CDR3: ASIRDRGMDEQY
V: TRBV19; CDR3: ASSTQGGTYEQY
V: TRBV2; CDR3: ASTQLGGGILEQF
V: TRBV5-4; CDR3: ASSLGLLNTEAF
V: TRBV12-3/TRBV12-4; CDR3: ASTSWGDYGYT
V: TRBV2; CDR3: ASTRGGSPDTQY
V: TRBV2; CDR3: ASSEHLSYEQY
V: TRBV5-1; CDR3: ASSLGGFPETQY
V: TRBV30; CDR3: AWSGQGALVYGYT
V: TRBV7-9; CDR3: ASSLRPGLGAATYEQY
V: TRBV6-2/TRBV6-3; CDR3: ASSYLGLAGVYEQF
V: TRBV7-2; CDR3: ASSLGRISYNEQF
V: TRBV18; CDR3: ASQPGLRQDTQY
V: TRBV2; CDR3: ASRAKVEANVLT
V: TRBV10-1; CDR3: ASSGDINSPLH
V: TRBV15; CDR3: ATSRDLGTDTQY
V: TRBV13; CDR3: ATSRGIAEAF
V: TRBV7-9; CDR3: ASSLVGSAAGTGELF
V: TRBV15; CDR3: ATSRDNRLHSPLH
V: TRBV20-1; CDR3: SARIDSEQY
V: TRBV18; CDR3: ASSPASGEQY
V: TRBV6-1; CDR3: ASSGPPLGTGNPYGEKLF
V: TRBV30; CDR3: AWRRTSNTEAF
V: TRBV5-1; CDR3: ASRIQAGGHTDTQY
V: TRBV7-9; CDR3: ASSLGDRDNEKLF
V: TRBV11-2; CDR3: ASSLGSGSSDTQY
V: TRBV10-3; CDR3: AISTGGSTEAF
V: TRBV6-6; CDR3: ASAGGLGSGEQY